This TCR beta chain originates from a study of T cells in Graves' hyperthyroidism and ophthalmopathy. Study-level findings and limits: Most thyroid clonotypes expanded above 0.001 were also detected in blood.

The sample holds many counts of this clonotype. Antigen: not known. RNA transcripts served as the template for amplifying TCR beta CDR3 regions. First-round RT-PCR of the TCR CDR3 relied on the HTBI primer set. A single record per CDR3 protein comes from TCRdb applying MiXCR to the multiplex PCR reads. Of roughly 630,000 distinct CDR3 sequences listed, approximately 14% are singletons. Stability of Graves' hyperthyroidism was defined as absent ophthalmopathy progression within 18 months. The source of the PBMCs was 10 ml of fresh peripheral blood. After removal of 3 bases from V and 7 bases from J, the junction contained 7 bases not matched to a gene. CDR3 size: 15 residues. Germline values: CDR1 SGHVS, CDR2 FQNEAQ.

This TCR came from a young woman with Graves' hyperthyroidism. Source material: blood. The J gene is TRBJ2-1, the V gene TRBV7-8; 9 nucleotides line up with TRBD2. The CDR3 region is CASSFFAGGVNEQFF. CDR3 sequence (DNA): TGTGCCAGCAGCTTTTTCGCGGGAGGGGTGAATGAGCAGTTCTTC.